This entry describes one TCR beta chain. The specificity of this receptor is unknown. The sample holds no much larger clone one base away, and base qualities are not on file. This sample is part of a study of post-analysis software for immune sequencing data (dated by TCRdb to between 2014 and 2016). Study-wide context: Recorded disease courses included relapsing-remitting, secondary progressive and progressive-relapsing multiple sclerosis, with some patients lacking subtype annotation. Patient repertoires were compared against over ten previously published healthy control repertoires from donors aged roughly 6 to 26 years. A subset of samples was prepared in parallel using single-end sample barcoding, then pooled and co-amplified after Illumina adapter ligation.

TCR beta repertoires were profiled from peripheral blood of 10 to 15 young patients with multiple sclerosis to demonstrate the VDJtools post-analysis software. The patients with multiple sclerosis were children and adolescents between about 6 and 15 years of age. What the study reported, not specific to this receptor: Normalized Chao1 diversity was significantly lower in multiple sclerosis patients than controls, suggesting substantial peripheral T-cell clonal expansion. The control group was slightly older than the multiple sclerosis patient group. Patients showed significantly higher frequencies than controls for roughly five TRBV segments, among them TRBV5-6, TRBV5-1 and TRBV20-1. Direct clustering with F measure revealed strong co-clustering of samples prepared in the same batch, which led to a batch-effect correction.

Its CDR3 holds 12 amino acids, cysteine through phenylalanine. Only CDR3 DNA is held: 36 bases, read in frame from base 1. For CDR1 and CDR2, the germline V gene lists SNHLY and FYNNEI. At the junction V is shortened by 10 bases and J by 3 bases, with 13 bases in between. Libraries were made using PCR. Sequencing instrument: Illumina HiSeq 2500. To reduce PCR and sequencing biases, unique molecular identifiers were built into the TCR beta cDNA libraries. About 500,000 cDNA molecules were obtained for every 1 to 10 million input T cells, so each molecule roughly corresponded to one T cell. The patient libraries were prepared and sequenced using the same protocol as the earlier healthy control dataset. Samples belonging to the same batch were prepared together, multiplexed and sequenced on a shared HiSeq lane. Under the source paper's analysis protocol: MIGEC was used to process the raw barcoded reads, and molecular identifier groups with only a single read were discarded before consensus assembly and CDR3 extraction. VDJtools was used for post-analysis of the clonotype tables, with diversity normalized by down-sampling every dataset to the smallest sample size. Repertoire overlap clustering matched CDR3 amino acid but not nucleotide sequences to correct batch-related cross-sample contamination. TCRdb reworked the public reads: Q25 trimming with fastp, MiXCR clone assembly, productive beta chains retained. A single entry per CDR3 protein holds the most common genes and DNA from its merged rows. The V and J calls follow TCRdb's processing rather than the paper's. For this sample the table gives more than 500,000 distinct CDR3 sequences, of which under 40% were detected only once. The biggest ten clones account for less than 6% of the sample.

Sample: blood. The sequence derives from a girl under 18 with multiple sclerosis. The chain uses TRBV2 and TRBJ2-7; the D gene is perhaps TRBD2, on 6 matching bases. The CDR3 loop reads CATARGGYEQYF. The bases read TGTGCCACCGCAAGGGGAGGCTACGAGCAGTACTTC. This CDR3, with the reference TRBV2 and TRBJ2-7 proteins standing in past its ends, gives the full variable domain EPEVTQTPSHQVTQMGQEVILRCVPISNHLYFYWYRQILGQKVEFLVSFYNNEISEKSEIFDDQFSVERPDGSNFTLKIRSTKLEDSAMYFCATARGGYEQYFGPGTRLTVT.